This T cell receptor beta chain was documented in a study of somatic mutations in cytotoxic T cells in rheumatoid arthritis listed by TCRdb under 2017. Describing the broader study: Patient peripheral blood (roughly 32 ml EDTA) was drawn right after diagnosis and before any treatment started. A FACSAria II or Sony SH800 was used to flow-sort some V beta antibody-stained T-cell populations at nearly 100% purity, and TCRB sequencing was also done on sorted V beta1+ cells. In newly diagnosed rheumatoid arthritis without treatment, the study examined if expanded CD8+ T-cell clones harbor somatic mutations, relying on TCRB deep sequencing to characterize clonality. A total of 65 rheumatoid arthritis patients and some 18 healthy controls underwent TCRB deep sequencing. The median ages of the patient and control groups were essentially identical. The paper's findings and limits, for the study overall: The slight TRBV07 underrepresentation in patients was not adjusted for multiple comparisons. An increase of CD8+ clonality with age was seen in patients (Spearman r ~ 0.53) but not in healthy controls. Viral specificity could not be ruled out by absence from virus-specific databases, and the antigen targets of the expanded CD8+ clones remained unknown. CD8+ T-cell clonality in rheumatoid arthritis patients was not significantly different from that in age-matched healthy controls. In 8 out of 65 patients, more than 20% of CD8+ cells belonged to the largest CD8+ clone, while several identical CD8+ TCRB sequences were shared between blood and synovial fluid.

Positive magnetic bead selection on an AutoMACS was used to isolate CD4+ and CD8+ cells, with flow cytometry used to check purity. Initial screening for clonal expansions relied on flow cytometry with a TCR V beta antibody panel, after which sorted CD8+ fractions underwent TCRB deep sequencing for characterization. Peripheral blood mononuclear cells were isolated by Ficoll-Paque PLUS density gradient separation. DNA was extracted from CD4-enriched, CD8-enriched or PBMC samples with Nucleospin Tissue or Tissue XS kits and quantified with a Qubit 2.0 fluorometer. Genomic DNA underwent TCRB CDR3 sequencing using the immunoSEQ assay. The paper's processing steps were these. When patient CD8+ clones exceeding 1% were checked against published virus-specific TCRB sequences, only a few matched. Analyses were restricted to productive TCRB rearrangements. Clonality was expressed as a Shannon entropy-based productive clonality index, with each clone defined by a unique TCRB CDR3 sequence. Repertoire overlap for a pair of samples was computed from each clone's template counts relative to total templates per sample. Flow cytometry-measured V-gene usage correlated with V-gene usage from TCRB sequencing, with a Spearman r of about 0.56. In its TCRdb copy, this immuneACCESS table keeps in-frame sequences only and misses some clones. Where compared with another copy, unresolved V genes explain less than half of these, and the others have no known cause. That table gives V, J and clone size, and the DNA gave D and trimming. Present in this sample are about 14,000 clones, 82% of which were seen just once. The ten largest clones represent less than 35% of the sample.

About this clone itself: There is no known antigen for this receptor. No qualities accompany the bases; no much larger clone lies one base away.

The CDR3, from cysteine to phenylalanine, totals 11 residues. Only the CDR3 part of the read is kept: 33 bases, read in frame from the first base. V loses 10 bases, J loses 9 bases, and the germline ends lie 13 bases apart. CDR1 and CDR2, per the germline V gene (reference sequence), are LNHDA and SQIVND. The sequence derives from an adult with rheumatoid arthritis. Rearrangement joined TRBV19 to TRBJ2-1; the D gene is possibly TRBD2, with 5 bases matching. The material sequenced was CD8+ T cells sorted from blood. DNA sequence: TGTGCCACCTCGGACTTCTTTGAGCAGTTCTTC. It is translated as CATSDFFEQFF.